The T cell receptor (beta chain) under discussion was sequenced for a study of blood T cells in healthy people across ages. Through a sample-barcoded 5' primer and a J-beta primer mix, a second PCR was run for about 6 to 11 cycles. TCRdb processed the 5' RACE reads anew with MiXCR; each CDR3 protein has one entry. This sample has approximately 1,100,000 distinct CDR3 sequences, with over 35% found just once. This CDR3 spans 18 amino acids. Germline V gene sequence: CDR1 DFQATT, CDR2 SNEGSKA (reference sequence). The V gene end was trimmed by 0 bases and the J gene end by 5 bases; junction bases not matched to a gene: 15.

This sequence joins TRBV20-1 and TRBJ2-1; 8 bases are shared with TRBD2. The source of this sequence is a woman in her sixties or seventies in good health. The sequencing sample was made of blood. The CDR3 nucleotides are TGCAGTGCTAGAGATCCGGGAGGGCCTAAATCTGTAAACAATGAGCAGTTCTTC. It codes for CSARDPGGPKSVNNEQFF.